What follows are 28 T cell receptor beta chains derived from one specimen sequenced in a study of Ad26.COV2.S vaccination and SARS-CoV-2 variants. Assay: immunoSEQ multiplex PCR; the TCRdb copy retains only in-frame clones and omits some. There are approximately 500,000 clones in the sample; around 85% occur only once, and 9.5% to 15% lies in the top ten. The treatment was: 15 to 20 received Ad26.COV2.S at low or high dose, single or two shots; about 5 received placebo; per-sample allocation not given. Samples came from day 63 after the first vaccine or placebo injection. The source material was peripheral blood, sampled in a trial of Ad26.COV2.S vaccine versus placebo. These receptors were taken from a person between 18 and 59 years old who received the Ad26.COV2.S COVID-19 vaccine or a placebo.

The chain joins TRBV3-1 (or the pseudogene TRBV3-2) to TRBJ1-6; possible D gene TRBD1, 6 bases. The V gene's germline CDR1 is LGHDT and CDR2 YNNKEL (reference sequence). The CDR3 has 14 amino acids. V was pared by 2 bases and J by 7 bases, with 9 bases between. CDR3: CASSQTGINSPLHF. For the CDR3, the DNA is TGTGCCAGCAGCCAAACAGGGATAAATTCACCCCTCCACTTT.

The chain has TRBV27 and TRBJ2-5; D unclear. Trimming took off 2 bases at V and 3 bases at J, with 1 base between the two ends. The CDR3 runs to 11 residues. The germline CDR1 and CDR2 sequences are MNHEY and SMNVEV (reference sequence). CDR3 nucleotide sequence: TGTGCCAGCAGTTTAAAAGAGACCCAGTACTTC. This translates into CASSLKETQYF.

This clone showed up just once. This sequence joins TRBV10-3 and TRBJ1-4, with TRBD1 identical over 10 bases. The CDR3 consists of 16 residues. V lost 4 bases and J lost 8; bases outside the gene matches: 10. Germline V CDR1 and CDR2: ENHRY, SYGVKD. CDR3 protein: CAISGDRGSVGEKLFF. Written as DNA, the CDR3 is TGTGCCATCAGTGGGGACAGGGGAAGTGTCGGGGAAAAACTGTTTTTT.

This sequence joins TRBV5-4 and TRBJ2-3, with 9 bases matching TRBD2. The germline CDR1 and CDR2 sequences are SGHNT and YYREEE (reference sequence). Trimming cost V 0 bases and J 2 bases; bases outside gene matches: 4. The CDR3 runs 16 residues. The CDR3 is CASSLVGLASTDTQYF. The CDR3 DNA is TGTGCCAGCAGCTTGGTGGGACTAGCCTCCACAGATACGCAGTATTTT.

The V gene is TRBV6-2 or TRBV6-3, the J gene TRBJ2-4; TRBD2 matches at 7 bases. Germline values: CDR1 MNHEY, CDR2 SVGEGT. Unmatched junction bases numbered 15, after V lost 2 bases and J lost 5 bases. The CDR3 extends over 18 amino acids. In DNA form, the CDR3 reads TGTGCCAGCAGTTACCCACCCGGGGATCCTAGCGGCCAAAACATTCAGTACTTC. Its translation is CASSYPPGDPSGQNIQYF.

The rearrangement links TRBV19 to TRBJ2-5; 10 positions agree with TRBD2. With V trimmed by 4 bases and J by 2 bases, 10 bases remained unmatched. CDR3 length: 17 residues. CDR1 and CDR2 (germline): LNHDA, SQIVND (reference sequence). The CDR3 DNA is TGTGCCAGTAGTACCCATCCAAGGACTAGCGGACAAGAGACCCAGTACTTC. Protein sequence: CASSTHPRTSGQETQYF. The full variable domain, with the rest looked up from reference TRBV19 and TRBJ2-5, is DGGITQSPKYLFRKEGQNVTLSCEQNLNHDAMYWYRQDPGQGLRLIYYSQIVNDFQKGDIAEGYSVSREKKESFPLTVTSAQKNPTAFYLCASSTHPRTSGQETQYFGPGTRLLVL.

The CDR3 is CSASWTVGYTF. CDR3 sequence (DNA): TGCAGTGCTAGCTGGACGGTTGGCTACACCTTC. The chain recombines TRBV20-1 with TRBJ1-2; D ambiguous. This CDR3 has 11 residues. The V gene lost 3 bases and the J gene lost 7 bases, with 9 bases spanning the gap. In germline, CDR1 is DFQATT, CDR2 SNEGSKA (reference sequence).

This clone has only one observation. The rearrangement uses TRBV5-1 and TRBJ1-1; TRBD1 is a possible D gene (5 bases). The CDR3 runs to 14 residues. Germline V lookup: CDR1 SGHRS, CDR2 YFSETQ. The V and J ends lost 3 bases and 2 bases respectively, with 11 bases between them. The CDR3 protein is CASSSRVVNTEAFF. The CDR3 coding sequence is TGCGCCAGCAGCTCCAGGGTGGTCAACACTGAAGCTTTCTTT.

The V and J genes are TRBV11-2 and TRBJ2-1; 10 nucleotides agree with TRBD1. In germline, CDR1 is SGHAT, CDR2 FQNNGV. The J segment lost 1 base and the V segment lost 5 bases, leaving 8 bases of the junction unmatched. The CDR3 is 17 amino acids. CDR3 sequence (DNA): TGTGCCAGCAGCCCCGGGACAGGGGTTGGTTCCTACAATGAGCAGTTCTTC. Protein: CASSPGTGVGSYNEQFF.

The chain recombines TRBV7-2 with TRBJ1-2; the D is unclear. The CDR3 extends over 13 amino acids. V lost 1 base, J lost 4 bases, and 7 bases lay in between. Germline loops: CDR1 SGHTA, CDR2 FQGNSA. The CDR3 DNA follows: TGTGCCAGCAGCTTAGGCGTCACCTATGGCTACACCTTC. It specifies CASSLGVTYGYTF. Filled out from reference TRBV7-2 and TRBJ1-2, the complete variable domain reads GAGVSQSPSNKVTEKGKDVELRCDPISGHTALYWYRQSLGQGLEFLIYFQGNSAPDKSGLPSDRFSAERTGGSVSTLTIQRTQQEDSAVYLCASSLGVTYGYTFGSGTRLTVV.

Turning to this clone: It is unclear where the CDR3 begins or ends on the DNA, so no DNA is shown, and the CDR3 is as TCRdb lists it. The gene calls are TRBV7-2 and TRBJ2-7; the table's D call of TRBD1 was not tested on the DNA. Ends included, the CDR3 has 13 residues. Germline CDR1 is SGHTA and CDR2 is FQGNSA. CDR3 in amino acids: CASSLAGFAQGNF.

CDR3 loop: CASSHGLAGYNEQFF. Written as DNA, the CDR3 is TGCGCCAGCAGCCATGGACTAGCGGGCTACAATGAGCAGTTCTTC. The chain combines TRBV4-3 with TRBJ2-1, with TRBD2 matching 11 bases. The V and J ends lost 3 bases and 3 bases, in that order; junction bases with no gene match: 1. The CDR3 has 15 amino acids. Germline CDR1 is LGHNA and CDR2 is YSLEER.

Details on this clone: The same CDR3 is also encoded by other DNA sequences in this sample. The V call is TRBV20-1, the J call TRBJ1-3; no firm D call. The germline V gene encodes CDR1 DFQATT and CDR2 SNEGSKA (reference sequence). Between the trimmed V and J ends, which lost 3 bases and 4 bases, there was a span of 4 bases. The CDR3 consists of 11 residues. Here the CDR3 DNA reads TGCAGTGCTAGTCCGGGAAACACCATATATTTT. Protein sequence: CSASPGNTIYF.

The chain links TRBV9 to TRBJ2-7; D is ambiguous. The germline V gene has CDR1 SGDLS and CDR2 YYNGEE. The CDR3 is 14 amino acids. Deletions cut 4 bases from V and 0 bases from J, with 11 bases between. The CDR3 DNA sequence: TGTGCCAGCAGCCCCTCAGGCCTCTCCTACGAGCAGTACTTC. This translates into CASSPSGLSYEQYF.

The rearrangement joins TRBV5-4 to TRBJ2-1, with 12 bases aligning to TRBD1. Germline loops: CDR1 SGHNT, CDR2 YYREEE (reference sequence). The J segment lost 7 bases and the V segment lost 4 bases, leaving 12 bases of the junction unmatched. CDR3 length: 17 residues. Here the CDR3 reads CASSVPGQGAGGNEQFF. CDR3 nucleotides: TGTGCCAGCAGCGTCCCGGGACAGGGGGCCGGGGGGAATGAGCAGTTCTTC.

The chain carries TRBV7-9 and TRBJ1-2; D remains ambiguous. The V end was cut by 4 bases, the J end by 6 bases, with 9 bases between. Looked up from germline, CDR1 is SEHNR and CDR2 is FQNEAQ (reference sequence). The CDR3 loop spans 12 amino acids. The CDR3 region has the DNA TGTGCCAGCAGCTCCCGACCGGATGGCTACACCTTC. Amino acid sequence: CASSSRPDGYTF. The entire variable domain, with the rest obtained from reference TRBV7-9 and TRBJ1-2, is as follows: DTGVSQNPRHKITKRGQNVTFRCDPISEHNRLYWYRQTLGQGPEFLTYFQNEAQLEKSRLLSDRFSAERPKGSFSTLEIQRTEQGDSAMYLCASSSRPDGYTFGSGTRLTVV.

This chain uses TRBV2 with TRBJ2-7, with D possibly being TRBD1 (8 bases). The CDR3 is 16 residues long. Germline V CDR1 and CDR2: SNHLY, FYNNEI. V lost 6 bases to trimming and J lost 1 base, with 19 bases between them. The CDR3 sequence: CASRTQGAGESYEQYF. The CDR3 DNA reads as TGTGCCAGCAGGACCCAGGGGGCGGGAGAGTCCTACGAGCAGTACTTC.

The chain links TRBV28 to TRBJ1-1; TRBD1 matches 7 bases. The CDR3 consists of 14 residues. The germline V gene has CDR1 MDHEN and CDR2 SYDVKM. V dropped 7 bases and J dropped 13; count of bases not matched to a gene: 18. The CDR3, as DNA: TGTGCCAGCATTACTTCCGGGATAACAGGGGTGGTTTTCTTT. Its translation is CASITSGITGVVFF.

J is TRBJ1-1 and V is TRBV19, with 9 positions matching TRBD1. The germline V gene has CDR1 LNHDA and CDR2 SQIVND (reference sequence). J gave up 5 bases and V 5 bases, and 6 bases lay outside the gene matches. CDR3 length: 14 residues. CDR3 sequence: CASSLWDRDTEAFF. DNA of the CDR3: TGTGCCAGTAGTTTGTGGGACAGGGATACTGAAGCTTTCTTT.

Turning to this clone: Within the sample, other DNA sequences also encode this same CDR3. The CDR3 coding sequence is TGCAGCGTTAGGACTAGCGGTAACAATGAGCAGTTCTTC. Its translation is CSVRTSGNNEQFF. V usage is TRBV29-1 and J usage is TRBJ2-1; 10 bases line up with TRBD2. The germline gives CDR1 SQVTM, CDR2 ANQGSEA. The CDR3 runs 13 residues. The V gene end was trimmed by 5 bases and the J gene end by 5 bases; junction bases not matched to a gene: 3.

This clone was detected a few times. V and J are TRBV2 and TRBJ2-7, with D maybe TRBD1 (5 bases). CDR1 is SNHLY and CDR2 is FYNNEI in the germline V gene. V lost 1 base, J lost 3 bases, and 7 bases lay in between. The CDR3 is 13 amino acids. CDR3 coding DNA: TGTGCCAGCAGTGAAGAACAGGACTACGAGCAGTACTTC. This encodes CASSEEQDYEQYF.

DNA of the CDR3: TGTGCCAGCACCGGGACTAGCGGGAGGGCCGACACCGGGGAGCTGTTTTTT. It encodes CASTGTSGRADTGELFF. This chain joins TRBV9 and TRBJ2-2; 16 nucleotides line up with TRBD2. The V gene's germline CDR1 is SGDLS and CDR2 YYNGEE. Trimming removed 6 bases from V and 3 bases from J; junction bases left unmatched: 5. The CDR3 spans 17 residues.

The gene calls are TRBV7-9 and TRBJ2-7, with 9 bases aligning to TRBD1. CDR1 is SEHNR, CDR2 FQNEAQ, per germline (reference sequence). After removal of 0 bases from V and 5 bases from J, the junction contained 5 bases not matched to a gene. The CDR3 length is 15 residues. This CDR3 is CASSLAGTGLDEQYF. In DNA form, the CDR3 reads TGTGCCAGCAGCTTAGCAGGGACAGGGTTAGACGAGCAGTACTTC.

The J gene is TRBJ1-1, the V gene TRBV7-9; 8 bases agree with TRBD1. CDR3 length: 13 residues. From germline, CDR1 is SEHNR and CDR2 FQNEAQ (reference sequence). V lost 4 bases and J lost 5; bases outside the gene matches: 3. The CDR3 reads CASSSQGGTEAFF. In nucleotides, the CDR3 is TGTGCCAGCAGCTCACAGGGGGGGACTGAAGCTTTCTTT.

V gene TRBV14 combines with J gene TRBJ2-3; 10 bases fit TRBD2. Germline CDR1 is SGHDN and CDR2 is FVKESK. The CDR3 extends over 17 amino acids. With V trimmed by 4 bases and J by 2 bases, 9 bases remained unmatched. Here the CDR3 DNA reads TGTGCCAGCAGCCTGGAGGGACTAGCGCCTTACACAGATACGCAGTATTTT. Translated: CASSLEGLAPYTDTQYF.

The V gene is TRBV2, the J gene TRBJ1-6; tentatively, D is TRBD1 (6 bases). The CDR3 loop spans 17 amino acids. CDR1 is SNHLY and CDR2 is FYNNEI in the germline V gene. The V and J ends lost 3 bases and 6 bases respectively, with 18 bases between them. CDR3 sequence (DNA): TGTGCCAGCAGTGAGGAGGCCGGGACAATTAGTAATTCACCCCTCCACTTT. This sequence encodes CASSEEAGTISNSPLHF.

The rearrangement joins TRBV11-2 to TRBJ1-6; TRBD1 matches 10 bases. This CDR3 region has 14 residues. Germline assignment: CDR1 SGHAT and CDR2 FQNNGV. The J segment lost 6 bases and the V segment lost 5 bases, leaving 1 base of the junction unmatched. The CDR3 region is CASSRTGGNSPLHF. The CDR3 nucleotides are TGTGCCAGCAGCCGGACAGGGGGTAATTCACCCCTCCACTTT.

The chain combines TRBV21-1 with TRBJ1-1. TRBV21-1 is labeled a pseudogene. This CDR3 has 14 amino acids. CDR3 coding DNA: TGTGCCAGCAGCATTAAACGGGACAACACTGAAGCTTTCTTT. It translates to CASSIKRDNTEAFF.